These 27 T cell receptor beta chains originate from one sample sequenced in a study of blood T cells in healthy people across ages. The use of a sample-barcoded 5' primer and a J-beta primer mix characterized a second PCR of roughly 6 to 12 cycles. TCRdb passed the 5' RACE reads through MiXCR, listing each CDR3 protein once. The sample has 1.6 million or so distinct CDR3 sequences, roughly a third seen once. The specimen sequenced was blood. Source of these receptors: a woman aged 25-40 years in good health.

The chain is built from TRBV5-1 and TRBJ2-3; TRBD1 matches at 8 bases. The trim removed 0 bases at V and 3 bases at J, leaving 3 bases unmatched. Germline CDR1 is SGHRS and CDR2 is YFSETQ. CDR3 length: 15 amino acids. For the CDR3, the DNA is TGCGCCAGCAGCTTGGGGACAGGGTGGACAGATACGCAGTATTTT. It codes for CASSLGTGWTDTQYF.

This clonotype was observed a handful of times. This chain connects TRBV6-1 to TRBJ2-4; 8 bases map to TRBD1. Looked up from germline, CDR1 is MNHNS and CDR2 is SASEGT. The CDR3 spans 12 residues. Trimming removed 8 bases from V and 9 bases from J; junction bases left unmatched: 6. CDR3 protein: CASEKTGVIQYF. The DNA of the CDR3 is TGTGCCAGCGAGAAGACAGGGGTCATTCAGTACTTC.

This clonotype appeared a few times. This chain uses TRBV7-3 with TRBJ2-3; D gene unclear. This CDR3 is 17 amino acids long. With 1 base removed from V and 3 bases from J, the gap between germline ends came to 17 bases. CDR1 is SGHTA, CDR2 FQGTGA, per germline. CDR3 sequence (DNA): TGTGCCAGCAGCTTAAATCCTCCGGATGTTGGGACAGATACGCAGTATTTT. This translates into CASSLNPPDVGTDTQYF.

The V call is TRBV7-2, the J call TRBJ2-1; 9 nucleotides line up with TRBD2. V trimming: 8 bases; J trimming: 4 bases; junction bases outside the gene matches: 12. Germline-derived CDR1 and CDR2 are SGHTA and FQGNSA. The CDR3 extends over 16 amino acids. In DNA, the CDR3 is TGTGCCAGCGGCCATCCAAGACTAGCGGCATACAATGAGCAGTTCTTC. As protein: CASGHPRLAAYNEQFF.

With regard to this clonotype: The junction and the germline gene differ at one end; a read error may be behind it. The chain carries TRBV7-6 and TRBJ2-2; D gene uncertain. This CDR3 comprises 14 residues. Germline CDR1 is SGHVS and CDR2 is FNYEAQ. CDR3 sequence (DNA): TGTGCCAGCAACTTAGGTCCGAACACCGGGGAGCTGTTTTTT. This translates into CASNLGPNTGELFF.

The J gene is TRBJ2-1, the V gene TRBV20-1, with 10 bases that match TRBD2. Germline V gene sequence: CDR1 DFQATT, CDR2 SNEGSKA (reference sequence). V gave up 6 bases and J gave up 5 bases; unmatched junction bases: 7. The CDR3 sequence is 14 residues long. CDR3 sequence: CSAPSGGVNNEQFF. CDR3 nucleotides: TGCAGTGCCCCGAGCGGGGGGGTCAACAATGAGCAGTTCTTC.

This clonotype occurred a few times. Compared with germline, one end of the junction differs, possibly owing to a read error. The CDR3 here is CASSLGAAYQETQYF. CDR3 nucleotides: TGTGCTAGCAGCTTAGGTGCCGCATACCAAGAGACCCAGTACTTC. The chain links TRBV7-8 to TRBJ2-5; D gene ambiguous. Germline V gene lookup returns CDR1 SGHVS and CDR2 FQNEAQ. The CDR3 is 15 residues long. Combining the CDR3 with reference TRBV7-8 and TRBJ2-5 gives the whole variable domain GAGVSQSPRYKVAKRGQDVALRCDPISGHVSLFWYQQALGQGPEFLTYFQNEAQLDKSGLPSDRFFAERPEGSVSTLKIQRTQQEDSAVYLCASSLGAAYQETQYFGPGTRLLVL.

As concerns this clonotype: One end of the junction fails to match germline, which may point to a read error. This rearrangement joins TRBV27 to TRBJ1-5; TRBD1 matches 8 bases. CDR3 size: 15 residues. Germline CDR1 is MNHEY and CDR2 is SMNVEV (reference sequence). The DNA of the CDR3 is TGTGCCTGCAGGAGGGGACAGGTAACCAATCAGCCCCAGCATTTT. The encoded protein is CACRRGQVTNQPQHF.

In its sample, this clonotype was seen a few times. This chain connects TRBV7-9 to TRBJ2-1; possibly TRBD1 or TRBD2 for D (5 bases each). CDR3 length equals 16 residues. The V gene lost 5 bases and the J gene lost 0 bases, with 14 bases spanning the gap. Per germline, CDR1 SEHNR and CDR2 FQNEAQ (reference sequence). The CDR3 coding sequence is TGTGCCAGCAGCCCGATTTGGGGGAGCTCCTACAATGAGCAGTTCTTC. Its translation is CASSPIWGSSYNEQFF.

V usage is TRBV3-1 and J usage is TRBJ1-1; no clear D. V was shortened by 4 bases and J by 0 bases, with 9 bases between the two germline ends. CDR3 size: 14 residues. Per germline, CDR1 LGHDT and CDR2 YNNKEL (reference sequence). The CDR3 sequence: CASSRRRLNTEAFF. CDR3 coding DNA: TGTGCCAGCAGCCGAAGGCGGCTGAACACTGAAGCTTTCTTT.

This clonotype was counted only a few times. The V call is TRBV29-1, the J call TRBJ2-1, with a possible D match to TRBD1 (6 bases). This CDR3 is built from 10 residues. Germline-derived CDR1 and CDR2 are SQVTM and ANQGSEA. V shed 6 bases and J shed 10 bases, with 10 bases lying between them. The DNA of the CDR3 is TGCAGCGTACAGGGTTCCGAGCAGTTCTTC. Protein sequence: CSVQGSEQFF.

This CDR3 is CASSPRDRGPYTEAFF. CDR3 sequence (DNA): TGTGCCAGCAGCCCCCGGGACAGGGGGCCCTACACTGAAGCTTTCTTT. V gene TRBV5-6 combines with J gene TRBJ1-1, with 12 bases identical to TRBD1. Germline V gene sequence: CDR1 SGHDT, CDR2 YYEEEE. The trim removed 4 bases at V and 3 bases at J, leaving 7 bases unmatched. This CDR3 contains 16 residues.

This clonotype was detected only a few times. This chain uses TRBV7-3 with TRBJ2-3, with 11 bases fitting TRBD2. Germline V gives CDR1 SGHTA, CDR2 FQGTGA. The V and J ends lost 6 bases and 2 bases, in that order; junction bases with no gene match: 4. The CDR3 has 15 residues. The CDR3 protein is CASSPSGGYTDTQYF. CDR3 in DNA: TGTGCCAGCAGTCCTAGCGGGGGGTACACAGATACGCAGTATTTT. Looking up the rest from reference TRBV7-3 and TRBJ2-3 gives the full variable domain: GAGVSQTPSNKVTEKGKYVELRCDPISGHTALYWYRQSLGQGPEFLIYFQGTGAADDSGLPNDRFFAVRPEGSVSTLKIQRTERGDSAVYLCASSPSGGYTDTQYFGPGTRLTVL.

The chain has TRBV20-1 and TRBJ2-1; no clear D gene. CDR3 length: 12 residues. Between the trimmed V and J ends, which lost 3 bases and 5 bases, there was a span of 8 bases. Germline lookup yields CDR1 DFQATT and CDR2 SNEGSKA (reference sequence). The CDR3 reads CSASRLNNEQFF. DNA of the CDR3: TGCAGTGCTAGTAGGCTAAACAATGAGCAGTTCTTC.

This clonotype was counted between two and nine times. This chain uses TRBV9 with TRBJ2-1; 10 nucleotides align to TRBD2. The length of the CDR3 is 18 residues. The J segment lost 2 bases and the V segment lost 0 bases, leaving 8 bases of the junction unmatched. Germline lookup yields CDR1 SGDLS and CDR2 YYNGEE. This chain's CDR3 is CASSVGPSGGGTYNEQFF. In nucleotides, the CDR3 is TGTGCCAGCAGCGTAGGTCCTAGCGGGGGAGGGACCTACAATGAGCAGTTCTTC.

The chain has TRBV7-2 and TRBJ2-3; the D is unclear. Trimming removed 2 bases from V and 8 bases from J, with 5 bases in between. The length of the CDR3 is 11 residues. Germline V gives CDR1 SGHTA, CDR2 FQGNSA. Here the CDR3 reads CASSLSLTQYF. The CDR3 DNA sequence: TGTGCCAGCAGCTTAAGTCTTACGCAGTATTTT. The full variable domain, completed using reference TRBV7-2 and TRBJ2-3, is GAGVSQSPSNKVTEKGKDVELRCDPISGHTALYWYRQSLGQGLEFLIYFQGNSAPDKSGLPSDRFSAERTGGSVSTLTIQRTQQEDSAVYLCASSLSLTQYFGPGTRLTVL.

This clonotype was seen at least ten times. The CDR3 nucleotides read TGTGCCAGCAGGGTCGGGGGCCAAGAGACCCAGTACTTC. Its protein product is CASRVGGQETQYF. The chain recombines TRBV6-1 with TRBJ2-5; possibly TRBD2 for D (6 bases). This CDR3 region has 13 residues. The V gene's germline CDR1 is MNHNS and CDR2 SASEGT. The V and J ends lost 6 bases and 1 base respectively, with 9 bases between them.

This clonotype was counted only a few times. The chain couples TRBV11-3 to TRBJ2-7; 7 nucleotides align to TRBD1. CDR1 is SGHNT and CDR2 is YENEEA in the germline V gene. Trimming at V came to 8 bases and at J to 2 bases, leaving 6 bases not matched to a gene. The CDR3 extends over 13 amino acids. The CDR3 reads CASGMGTAYEQYF. CDR3 bases: TGTGCCAGCGGTATGGGGACAGCCTACGAGCAGTACTTC.

The V gene is TRBV20-1, the J gene TRBJ2-1; 7 positions match TRBD2. The CDR3 contains 16 residues. The germline V gene has CDR1 DFQATT and CDR2 SNEGSKA (reference sequence). The ends lost 1 base at V and 7 bases at J; junction bases unmatched: 13. CDR3 sequence reads: CSARGGGGRAVNEQFF. The CDR3 DNA reads TGCAGTGCTAGAGGTGGAGGAGGGAGGGCCGTTAATGAGCAGTTCTTC.

This clonotype showed up just a few times. This chain uses TRBV5-1 with TRBJ2-6; 12 bases line up with TRBD1. After removal of 2 bases from V and 3 bases from J, the junction contained 6 bases not matched to a gene. The CDR3 has 18 amino acids. Looked up from germline, CDR1 is SGHRS and CDR2 is YFSETQ. The DNA of the CDR3 is TGCGCCAGCAGCTTCGGGACAGGGGGCGCATTTGGGGCCAACGTCCTGACTTTC. Translation: CASSFGTGGAFGANVLTF.

The chain couples TRBV28 to TRBJ2-1; tentative D call: TRBD2 (7 bases). V dropped 2 bases and J dropped 0 bases, with 14 bases sitting between them. CDR3 size: 17 residues. From germline, CDR1 is MDHEN and CDR2 SYDVKM. The CDR3 sequence: CASSLEGGLGSYNEQFF. For the CDR3, the DNA is TGTGCCAGCAGTTTAGAGGGGGGGCTTGGCTCCTACAATGAGCAGTTCTTC. Full variable domain (remainder filled in from reference TRBV28 and TRBJ2-1): DVKVTQSSRYLVKRTGEKVFLECVQDMDHENMFWYRQDPGLGLRLIYFSYDVKMKEKGDIPEGYSVSREKKERFSLILESASTNQTSMYLCASSLEGGLGSYNEQFFGPGTRLTVL.

This chain links TRBV18 with TRBJ2-7, with D perhaps TRBD1 (6 bases). This CDR3 spans 15 amino acids. Trimming pared 4 bases from V and 6 bases from J, leaving 19 bases between. CDR1 is KGHSH and CDR2 is LQKENI in the germline V gene. DNA for the CDR3: TGTGCCAGCTCACTACAGGGAAGGGGTTACTTCGAGCAGTACTTC. This encodes CASSLQGRGYFEQYF.

This clonotype was observed at least ten times. This rearrangement joins TRBV15 to TRBJ2-4; D may correspond to TRBD1 or TRBD2 (5 bases each). The CDR3 spans 17 residues. V lost 0 bases and J 3 bases, leaving 15 bases between the germline ends. From germline, CDR1 is LNHNV and CDR2 YYDKDF (reference sequence). The CDR3 bases are TGTGCCACCAGCAGAGATCGCCCAGGGAGTAGCAAAAACATTCAGTACTTC. Translation gives CATSRDRPGSSKNIQYF.

This clonotype was detected only once. A read error may produce the germline difference seen at one junction end. The chain joins TRBV4-1 to TRBJ2-7, with a weak D call TRBD2 (5 bases). The germline gives CDR1 MGHRA, CDR2 YSYEKL. This CDR3 is 15 amino acids long. The CDR3 DNA follows: TGCGCCAGCAGCCAATTCACGTTGACGGGAAACGAGCGGTACTTC. This codes for CASSQFTLTGNERYF.

In its sample, this clonotype was seen a few times. The genes are TRBV7-8 and TRBJ1-2; D is perhaps TRBD1 (5 bases). The CDR3 totals 16 residues. Trimming removed 5 bases at V and 0 bases at J, with 16 bases between. Per the germline V gene, CDR1 is SGHVS and CDR2 is FQNEAQ. CDR3 in DNA: TGTGCCAGCAGCCTCCAGGAGGGGCTTTCTAACTATGGCTACACCTTC. Translating gives CASSLQEGLSNYGYTF.

The genes are TRBV20-1 and TRBJ2-7; maybe TRBD2 (6 bases). V was trimmed by 3 bases and J by 6 bases, leaving 15 bases between them. Germline CDR1 reads DFQATT; CDR2 reads SNEGSKA (reference sequence). The CDR3 loop spans 13 amino acids. CDR3: CSASNSVGSEQYF. CDR3 nucleotides: TGCAGTGCTAGTAATAGCGTCGGGAGCGAGCAGTACTTC.

This clonotype was observed a handful of times. The chain joins TRBV4-1 to TRBJ2-3, with 8 nucleotides matching TRBD1. The V and J ends lost 0 bases and 4 bases, in that order; junction bases with no gene match: 6. Germline V CDR1 and CDR2: MGHRA, YSYEKL. The CDR3 contains 16 residues. The CDR3 nucleotides read TGCGCCAGCAGCCAAGAAGGGGCAGGGGGCCCAGATACGCAGTATTTT. Protein product: CASSQEGAGGPDTQYF.